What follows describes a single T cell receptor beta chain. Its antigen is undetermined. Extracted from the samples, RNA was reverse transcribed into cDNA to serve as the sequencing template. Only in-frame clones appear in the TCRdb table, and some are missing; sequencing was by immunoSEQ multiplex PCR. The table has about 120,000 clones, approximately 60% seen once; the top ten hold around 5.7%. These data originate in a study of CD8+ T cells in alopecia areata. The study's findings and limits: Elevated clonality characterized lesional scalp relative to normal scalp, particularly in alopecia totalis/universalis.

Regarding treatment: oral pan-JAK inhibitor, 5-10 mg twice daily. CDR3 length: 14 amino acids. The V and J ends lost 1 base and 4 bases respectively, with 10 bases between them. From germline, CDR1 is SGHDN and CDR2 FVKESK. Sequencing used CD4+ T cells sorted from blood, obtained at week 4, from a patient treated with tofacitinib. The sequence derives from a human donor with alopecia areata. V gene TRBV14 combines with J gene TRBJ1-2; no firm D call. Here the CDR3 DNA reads TGTGCCAGCAGCCAAGTCGATGGGCCCTATGGCTACACCTTC. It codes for CASSQVDGPYGYTF.